This TCR beta chain was sequenced in a study of T cell changes during pregnancy in multiple sclerosis (dated by TCRdb to between 2019 and 2020). Some background on the complete study: In women with multiple sclerosis, the researchers looked at how the T cell repertoire shifted as pregnancy progressed.

As concerns this clone: What antigen it recognizes has not been identified. No per-base quality is available; no much larger clone lies one base away.

Receptor amplification or capture employed the immunoSEQ multiplex PCR assay. TCRdb carries this immuneACCESS record with in-frame sequences only. Its versions omit some clonotypes, under half of them owing to an unresolved V gene in the studies checked, with the rest unexplained. The sample contains about 93,000 clones, approximately 92% of them found a single time. Jointly, the top ten make up approximately 2% of the sample. The CDR3 runs 12 residues from the cysteine to the phenylalanine. Here the CDR3 DNA is all that survives: 36 bases in frame from base 1. V and J are truncated by 5 bases and 6 bases respectively, leaving an intervening sequence of 10 bases. The germline V gene (reference sequence) yields LNHDA for CDR1 and SQIVND for CDR2.

The TCR comes from a female donor with multiple sclerosis, enrolled in a pregnancy study. Recombination connected TRBV19 to TRBJ1-2, with no D gene named confidently. This material consisted of peripheral blood, taken after pregnancy. The CDR3 reads as follows: CASSPFRDGYTF. The bases read TGTGCCAGTAGTCCCTTTCGGGATGGCTACACCTTC.